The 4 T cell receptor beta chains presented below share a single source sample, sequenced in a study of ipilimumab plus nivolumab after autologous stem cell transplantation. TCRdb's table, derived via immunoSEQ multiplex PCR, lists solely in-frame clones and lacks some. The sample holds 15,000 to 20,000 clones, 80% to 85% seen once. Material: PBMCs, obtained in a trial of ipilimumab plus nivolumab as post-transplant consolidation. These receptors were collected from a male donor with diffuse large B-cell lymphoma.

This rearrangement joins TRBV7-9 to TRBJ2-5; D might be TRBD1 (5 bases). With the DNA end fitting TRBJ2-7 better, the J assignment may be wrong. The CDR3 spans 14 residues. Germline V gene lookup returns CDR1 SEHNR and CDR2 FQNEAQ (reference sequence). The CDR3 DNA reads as TGTGCCAGCAGCTTCGAGACAGAAGGCGCCGAGCAGTACTTC. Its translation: CASSFETEGAEQYF.

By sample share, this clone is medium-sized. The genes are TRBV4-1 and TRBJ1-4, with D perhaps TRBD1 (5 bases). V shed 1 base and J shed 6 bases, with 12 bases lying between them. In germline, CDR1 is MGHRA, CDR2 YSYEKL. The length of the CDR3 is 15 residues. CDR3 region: CASSQGGVVDEKLFF. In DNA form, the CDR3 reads TGCGCCAGCAGCCAAGGAGGGGTCGTGGATGAAAAACTGTTTTTT.

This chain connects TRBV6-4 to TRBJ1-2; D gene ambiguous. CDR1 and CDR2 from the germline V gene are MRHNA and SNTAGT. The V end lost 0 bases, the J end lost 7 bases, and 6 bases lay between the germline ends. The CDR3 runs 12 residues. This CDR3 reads CASSDSGFGYTF. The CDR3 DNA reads TGTGCCAGCAGTGACTCAGGGTTTGGCTACACCTTC.

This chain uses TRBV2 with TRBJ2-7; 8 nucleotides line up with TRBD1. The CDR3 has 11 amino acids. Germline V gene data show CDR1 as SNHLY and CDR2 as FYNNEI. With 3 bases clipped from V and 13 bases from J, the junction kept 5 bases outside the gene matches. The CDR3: CASSDRGQGYF. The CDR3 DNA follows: TGTGCCAGCAGTGACAGAGGACAGGGCTACTTC.